The clone carrying this T cell receptor beta chain was observed once. Antigen specificity is unknown. A much larger clone lies a single base off, so this may be a read error. The conserved phenylalanine or tryptophan is not found at the CDR3 terminus, so this likely reflects a read error. The data stem from a study of identical twins' blood T cells. Study findings and constraints: Twins shared about as many clonotypes as their cloneset sizes predicted.

Three pairs of healthy female monozygous twins were the donors. TCRdb re-derived calls from the 5' RACE reads in MiXCR, one entry per CDR3 protein. The data hold 400,000 or so distinct CDR3 sequences, with about 28% observed a single time. Trimming removed 1 base from V and 4 bases from J, with 10 bases in between. The length of the CDR3 is 14 residues. In germline, CDR1 is SEHNR, CDR2 FQNEAQ (reference sequence). V usage is TRBV7-9 and J usage is TRBJ1-2, with unresolved D. Sequenced: PBMCs. The receptor was derived from a woman aged 18-55 years in good health. CDR3 bases: TGTGCCAGCAGCTTAGACGGCGGAACCTATGGCTACACCCTC. It translates to CASSLDGGTYGYTL.